The rows below give T cell receptor beta chains drawn from one sample of a study of PD-1 blockade in classical Hodgkin lymphoma. Profiled with immunoSEQ multiplex PCR; TCRdb holds only in-frame clones, not every one. The table lists about 84,000 clones, about nine tenths of them singletons. Sequencing was performed on peripheral blood mononuclear cells (PBMCs), taken at baseline. The receptors shown here come from a human donor with classical Hodgkin lymphoma. CDR3s include the opening cysteine and the closing phenylalanine or tryptophan. Fields, in order: J gene, D gene, V gene, CDR3 protein, CDR3 DNA. A D gene is named only where the DNA matches it firmly.

J: TRBJ2-2; D: -; V: TRBV29-1; CDR3: CSVLLTGTNTGELFF; DNA: TGCAGCGTCCTTCTCACCGGGACAAACACCGGGGAGCTGTTTTTT
J: TRBJ2-7; D: -; V: TRBV23-1; CDR3: CASSQVLEQYF; DNA: TGCGCCAGCAGTCAAGTCCTAGAGCAGTACTTC
J: TRBJ2-3; D: -; V: TRBV28; CDR3: CASSLRPGSSTDTQYF; DNA: TGTGCCAGCAGTTTACGTCCGGGGAGTAGCACAGATACGCAGTATTTT
J: TRBJ1-1; D: -; V: TRBV18; CDR3: CASSRQSENTEAFF; DNA: TGTGCCAGCTCACGACAGTCCGAAAACACTGAAGCTTTCTTT
J: TRBJ1-3; D: -; V: TRBV28; CDR3: CASTGRGSGNTIYF; DNA: TGTGCCAGCACAGGCAGGGGCTCTGGAAACACCATATATTTT
J: TRBJ2-5; D: -; V: TRBV5-4; CDR3: CASSPTGAEKETQYF; DNA: TGTGCCAGCAGCCCAACGGGGGCGGAAAAAGAGACCCAGTACTTC
J: TRBJ2-7; D: -; V: TRBV5-1; CDR3: CASSLEGRRDEQYF; DNA: TGCGCCAGCAGCTTGGAAGGGAGGAGGGACGAGCAGTACTTC
J: TRBJ2-1; D: -; V: TRBV30; CDR3: CAYQGGSGTHNEQFF; DNA: TGTGCCTATCAAGGGGGCAGCGGGACTCACAATGAGCAGTTCTTC
J: TRBJ1-1; D: -; V: TRBV2; CDR3: CASRDDVNTEAFF; DNA: TGTGCCAGCAGGGACGACGTGAACACTGAAGCTTTCTTT
J: TRBJ2-7; D: -; V: TRBV6-1; CDR3: CATSYEQYF; DNA: TGTGCCACCTCCTACGAGCAGTACTTC
J: TRBJ2-1; D: TRBD2; V: TRBV19; CDR3: CASGRLAGASSYNEQFF; DNA: TGTGCCAGCGGGCGACTAGCGGGAGCCAGCTCCTACAATGAGCAGTTCTTC
J: TRBJ2-3; D: TRBD2; V: TRBV7-9; CDR3: CASSFLGGSDTQYF; DNA: TGTGCCAGCAGCTTTTTAGGCGGGAGTGATACGCAGTATTTT
J: TRBJ2-2; D: TRBD1; V: TRBV7-2; CDR3: CASRPGQGKTGELFF; DNA: TGTGCCAGTCGACCGGGACAGGGGAAAACCGGGGAGCTGTTTTTT
J: TRBJ1-2; D: -; V: TRBV2; CDR3: CASSASVYGYTF; DNA: TGTGCCAGCAGTGCGTCAGTCTATGGCTACACCTTC
J: TRBJ2-7; D: -; V: TRBV7-9; CDR3: CASSLDPTYEQYF; DNA: TGTGCCAGCAGCTTAGATCCCACCTACGAGCAGTACTTC
J: TRBJ1-3; D: -; V: TRBV4-3; CDR3: CASSQDPGGTIYF; DNA: TGCGCCAGCAGCCAAGATCCTGGAGGGACCATATATTTT
J: TRBJ2-5; D: -; V: TRBV2; CDR3: CASSAGTVETQYF; DNA: TGTGCCAGCAGTGCCGGGACCGTAGAGACCCAGTACTTC
J: TRBJ2-7; D: TRBD1; V: TRBV28; CDR3: CASSLPGTGGSHEQYF; DNA: TGTGCCAGCAGTTTACCCGGTACAGGGGGCTCTCACGAGCAGTACTTC
J: TRBJ2-1; D: TRBD2; V: TRBV9; CDR3: CASSVALREGGREQFF; DNA: TGTGCCAGCAGCGTAGCCTTGCGGGAGGGCGGGCGTGAGCAGTTCTTC
J: TRBJ2-2; D: -; V: TRBV4-3; CDR3: CASSQARNLGTGELFF; DNA: TGCGCCAGCAGCCAGGCCCGGAATCTAGGAACCGGGGAGCTGTTTTTT
J: TRBJ2-7; D: -; V: TRBV7-9; CDR3: CASSPPVGAPYEQYF; DNA: TGTGCCAGCAGCCCCCCGGTTGGGGCCCCCTACGAGCAGTACTTC
J: TRBJ1-2; D: TRBD1; V: TRBV28; CDR3: CASILTGGLGGYTF; DNA: TGTGCCAGCATCCTGACAGGGGGCTTAGGTGGCTACACCTTC
J: TRBJ1-1; D: -; V: TRBV27; CDR3: CASKRKTENTEAFF; DNA: TGTGCCAGCAAACGGAAGACGGAGAACACTGAAGCTTTCTTT
J: TRBJ1-2; D: -; V: TRBV7-6; CDR3: CASSPTPLNYGYTF; DNA: TGTGCCAGCAGCCCAACCCCCCTAAACTATGGCTACACCTTC
J: TRBJ1-1; D: -; V: TRBV9; CDR3: CASSVRFPNTEAFF; DNA: TGTGCCAGCAGCGTAAGGTTCCCAAACACTGAAGCTTTCTTT